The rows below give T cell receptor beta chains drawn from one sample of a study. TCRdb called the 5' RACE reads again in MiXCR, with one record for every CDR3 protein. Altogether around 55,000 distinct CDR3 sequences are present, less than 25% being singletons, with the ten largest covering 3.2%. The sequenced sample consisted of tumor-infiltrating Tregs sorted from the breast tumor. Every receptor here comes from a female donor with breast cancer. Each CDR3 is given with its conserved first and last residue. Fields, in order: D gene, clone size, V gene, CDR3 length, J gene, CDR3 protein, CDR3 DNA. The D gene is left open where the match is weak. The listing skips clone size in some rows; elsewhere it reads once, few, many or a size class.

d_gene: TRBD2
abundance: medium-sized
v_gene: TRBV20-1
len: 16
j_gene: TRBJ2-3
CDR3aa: CSPSLVAGGEPDTQYF
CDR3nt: TGCAGCCCTTCCCTCGTAGCGGGAGGTGAGCCAGATACGCAGTATTTT

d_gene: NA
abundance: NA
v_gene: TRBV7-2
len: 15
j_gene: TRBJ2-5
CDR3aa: CASSLATAGSETQYF
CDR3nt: TGTGCCAGCAGCTTAGCGACGGCAGGGTCGGAGACCCAGTACTTC

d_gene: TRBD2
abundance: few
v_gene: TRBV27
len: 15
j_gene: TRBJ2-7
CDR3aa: CASGYISSGSGEQYF
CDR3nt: TGTGCCAGCGGGTATATTAGTAGCGGGAGCGGTGAGCAGTACTTC

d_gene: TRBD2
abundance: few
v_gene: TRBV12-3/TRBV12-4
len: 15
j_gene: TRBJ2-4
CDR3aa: CASSRTLGLGNIQYF
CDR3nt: TGTGCCAGCAGCCGCACATTGGGACTAGGAAACATTCAGTACTTC

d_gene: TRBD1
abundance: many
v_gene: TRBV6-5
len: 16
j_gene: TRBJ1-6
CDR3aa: CASSRQGAEYNSPLHF
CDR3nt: TGTGCCAGCAGTAGACAGGGGGCGGAATATAATTCACCCCTCCACTTT

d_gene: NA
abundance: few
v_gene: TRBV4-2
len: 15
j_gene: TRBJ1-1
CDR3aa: CASSQDPSSLTEAFF
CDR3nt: TGTGCCAGCAGCCAAGACCCCTCCTCCCTCACTGAAGCTTTCTTT

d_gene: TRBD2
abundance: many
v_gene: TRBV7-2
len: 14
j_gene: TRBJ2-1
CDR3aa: CASSLGLAGNEQFF
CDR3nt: TGTGCCAGCAGCTTAGGTCTAGCGGGGAATGAGCAGTTCTTC

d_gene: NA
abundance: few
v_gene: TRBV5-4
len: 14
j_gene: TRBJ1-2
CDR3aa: CASSLNGRNYGYTF
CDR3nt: TGTGCCAGCAGCTTGAACGGCAGAAACTATGGCTACACCTTC

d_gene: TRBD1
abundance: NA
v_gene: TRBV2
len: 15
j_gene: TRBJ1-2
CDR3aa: CAGSEALTGAVGYTF
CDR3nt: TGTGCCGGCAGTGAAGCACTTACAGGGGCAGTCGGCTACACCTTC

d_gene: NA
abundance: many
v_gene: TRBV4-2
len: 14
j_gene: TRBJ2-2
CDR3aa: CASSQSGLSGELFF
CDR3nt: TGTGCCAGCAGCCAGTCGGGGTTGTCCGGGGAGCTGTTTTTT

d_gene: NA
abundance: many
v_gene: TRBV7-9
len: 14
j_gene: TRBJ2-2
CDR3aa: CASSPTVNTGELFF
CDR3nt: TGTGCCAGCAGCCCGACAGTAAACACCGGGGAGCTGTTTTTT

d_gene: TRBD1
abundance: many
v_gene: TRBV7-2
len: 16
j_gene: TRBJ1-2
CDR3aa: CASSFVGTGNNYGYTF
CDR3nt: TGTGCCAGCAGCTTTGTGGGGACAGGAAATAACTATGGCTACACCTTC

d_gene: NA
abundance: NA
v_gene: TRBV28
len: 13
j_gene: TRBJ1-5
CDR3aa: CASSLYGSQPQHF
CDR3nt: TGTGCCAGCAGTTTATATGGGAGTCAGCCCCAGCATTTT

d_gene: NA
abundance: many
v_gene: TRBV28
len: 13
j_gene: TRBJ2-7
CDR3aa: CASSFVRPNEQYF
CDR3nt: TGTGCCAGCAGTTTTGTCAGACCTAACGAGCAGTACTTC

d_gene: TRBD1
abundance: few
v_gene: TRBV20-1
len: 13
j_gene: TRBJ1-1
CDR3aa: CSASKTDRGNAFF
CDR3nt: TGCAGTGCTTCTAAAACGGACAGGGGGAACGCTTTCTTT

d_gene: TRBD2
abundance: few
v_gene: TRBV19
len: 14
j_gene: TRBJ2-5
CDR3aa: CASSTSGRGETQYF
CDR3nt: TGTGCCAGTAGTACTAGCGGGAGGGGAGAGACCCAGTACTTC

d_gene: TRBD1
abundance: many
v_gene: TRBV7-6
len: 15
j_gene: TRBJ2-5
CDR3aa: CASSWGTGGQETQYF
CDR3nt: TGTGCCAGCAGCTGGGGTACAGGGGGCCAAGAGACCCAGTACTTC

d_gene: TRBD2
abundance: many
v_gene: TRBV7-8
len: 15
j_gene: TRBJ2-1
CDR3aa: CASSISGPSYNEQFF
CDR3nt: TGTGCCAGCAGCATTAGCGGGCCCTCCTACAATGAGCAGTTCTTC

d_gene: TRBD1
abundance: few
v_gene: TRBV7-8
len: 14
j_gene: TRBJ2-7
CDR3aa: CASSPGWTGTEQYF
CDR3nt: TGTGCCAGCAGCCCAGGGTGGACAGGGACCGAGCAGTACTTC

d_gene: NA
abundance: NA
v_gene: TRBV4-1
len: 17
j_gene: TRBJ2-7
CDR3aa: CAGSQVSGLASTYEQYF
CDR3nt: TGCGCCGGCAGCCAAGTCTCGGGGCTAGCGTCGACCTACGAGCAGTACTTC

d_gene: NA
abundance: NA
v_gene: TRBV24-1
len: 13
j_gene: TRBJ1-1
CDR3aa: CATSDWKNTEAFF
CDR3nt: TGTGCCACCAGTGATTGGAAGAACACTGAAGCTTTCTTT

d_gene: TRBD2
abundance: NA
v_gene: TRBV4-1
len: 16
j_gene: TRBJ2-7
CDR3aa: CASSQGGLAGLQEQYF
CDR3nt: TGCGCCAGCAGCCAAGGGGGACTAGCGGGGTTGCAGGAGCAGTACTTC

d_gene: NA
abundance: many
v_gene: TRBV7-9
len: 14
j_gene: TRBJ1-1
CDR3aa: CASTPAGGETEAFF
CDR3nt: TGTGCCAGCACCCCGGCGGGGGGCGAAACTGAAGCTTTCTTT

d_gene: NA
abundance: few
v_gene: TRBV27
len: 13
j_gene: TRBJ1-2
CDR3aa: CASSSTGGYGYTF
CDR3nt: TGTGCCAGCAGTTCGACAGGAGGTTATGGCTACACCTTT

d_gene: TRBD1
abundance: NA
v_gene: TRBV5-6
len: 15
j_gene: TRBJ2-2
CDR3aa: CASSFWDRGAGELFF
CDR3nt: TGTGCCAGCAGCTTTTGGGACAGGGGGGCCGGGGAGCTGTTTTTT

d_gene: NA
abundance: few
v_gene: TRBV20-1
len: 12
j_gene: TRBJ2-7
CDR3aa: CSAFWRGYEQYF
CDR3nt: TGCAGTGCTTTTTGGAGGGGCTACGAGCAGTACTTC

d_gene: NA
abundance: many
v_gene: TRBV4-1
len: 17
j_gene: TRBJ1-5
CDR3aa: CASSQEVAGSSNQPQHF
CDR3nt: TGCGCCAGCAGCCAAGAAGTCGCGGGGTCGAGCAATCAGCCCCAGCATTTT

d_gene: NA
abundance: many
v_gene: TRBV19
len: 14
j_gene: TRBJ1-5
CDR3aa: CASNKNAGQQPQHF
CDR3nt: TGTGCCAGTAATAAGAACGCAGGGCAACAGCCCCAGCATTTT

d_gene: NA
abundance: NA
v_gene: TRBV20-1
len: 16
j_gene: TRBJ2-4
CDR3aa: CSTDPTPGGAKNIQYF
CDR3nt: TGCAGTACTGACCCGACACCCGGAGGGGCCAAAAACATTCAGTACTTC

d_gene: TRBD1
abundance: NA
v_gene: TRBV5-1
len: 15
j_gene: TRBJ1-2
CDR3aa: CASSFGTAANYGYTF
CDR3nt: TGCGCCAGCAGCTTCGGGACAGCTGCTAACTATGGCTACACCTTC

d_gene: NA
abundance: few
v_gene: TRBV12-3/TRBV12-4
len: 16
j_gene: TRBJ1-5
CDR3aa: CASSLAGPYSNQPQHF
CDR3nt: TGTGCCAGCAGTTTAGCGGGGCCATATAGCAATCAGCCCCAGCATTTT

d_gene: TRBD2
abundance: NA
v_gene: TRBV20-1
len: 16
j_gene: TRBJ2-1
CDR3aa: CSARNQRTSPFNEQFF
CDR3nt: TGCAGTGCTAGAAATCAAAGGACTAGCCCATTCAATGAGCAGTTCTTC

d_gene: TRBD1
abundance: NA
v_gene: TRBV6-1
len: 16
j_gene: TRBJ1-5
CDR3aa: CASNTGQGATNQPQHF
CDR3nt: TGTGCCAGCAATACAGGACAGGGGGCTACCAATCAGCCCCAGCATTTT

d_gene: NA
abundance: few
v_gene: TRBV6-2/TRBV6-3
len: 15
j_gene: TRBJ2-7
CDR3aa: CASSYRDTSSYEQYF
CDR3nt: TGTGCCAGCAGTTACCGGGACACGAGCTCCTACGAGCAGTACTTC

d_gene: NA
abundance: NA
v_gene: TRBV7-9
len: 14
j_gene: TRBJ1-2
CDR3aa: CASTPGGYDYGYTF
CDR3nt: TGTGCCAGCACCCCGGGGGGGTACGACTATGGCTACACCTTC

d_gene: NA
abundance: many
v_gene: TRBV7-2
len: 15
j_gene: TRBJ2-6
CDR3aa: CASSAGRSGANVLTF
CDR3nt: TGTGCCAGCAGCGCCGGCCGTTCTGGGGCCAACGTCCTGACTTTC

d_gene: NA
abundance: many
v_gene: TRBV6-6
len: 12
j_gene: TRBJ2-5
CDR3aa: CASREDQETQYF
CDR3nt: TGTGCCAGCAGGGAGGACCAAGAGACCCAGTACTTC

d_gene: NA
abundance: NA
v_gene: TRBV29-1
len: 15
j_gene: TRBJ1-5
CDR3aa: CSVVFGGQGNQPQHF
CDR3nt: TGCAGCGTTGTATTCGGGGGGCAGGGCAATCAGCCCCAGCATTTT

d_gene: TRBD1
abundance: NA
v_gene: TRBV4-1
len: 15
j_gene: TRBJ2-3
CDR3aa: CASSFTGGGTDTQYF
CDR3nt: TGCGCCAGCAGCTTCACAGGGGGCGGCACAGATACGCAGTATTTT